This T cell receptor (beta chain) was identified in a study of T-cell reconstitution after alpha-beta-depleted transplantation in children. Unique molecular identifiers featured in how the TCRbeta library was prepared. TCRdb called the PCR reads again in MiXCR, with one record for every CDR3 protein. The sample shows around 78,000 distinct CDR3 sequences, roughly an eighth of them seen only once. V shed 3 bases and J shed 6 bases, with 11 bases lying between them. This CDR3 has 13 amino acids. Germline V gene lookup returns CDR1 MDHEN and CDR2 SYDVKM. In its sample, this clonotype was seen a few times.

The material was PBMCs, mostly from graft donor cells, obtained 180 days after TCRalphabeta/CD19-depleted stem cell transplant. This sequence originates from a male patient under 10 years old who had a stem cell transplant for acute lymphoblastic leukemia, so the T cells may come from the graft donor. The chain uses TRBV28 and TRBJ1-2, with unresolved D. The CDR3 DNA reads TGTGCCAGCAGTTTTAACGTTCTAAATGGCTACACCTTC. It encodes CASSFNVLNGYTF.